This section outlines one TCR beta chain sequence together with its context. CDR1 SGHNT and CDR2 YYREEE come from the germline V gene (reference sequence). The CDR3 loop spans 14 amino acids. V shed 4 bases and J 5 bases; nucleotides not matched to a gene: 6. Repertoires were generated with immunoSEQ multiplex PCR, while TCRdb's copy carries only in-frame clones and drops some. The sample gives 250,000 to 350,000 clones, approximately 76% of which show up once; about 5.3% is in the top ten. These data originate in a study of cytotoxic CD8 clonotypes in ibrutinib-treated CLL. The sample in question was PBMCs, obtained at disease progression, from a patient treated with ibrutinib. The receptor was isolated from a human donor with chronic lymphocytic leukemia. The chain is built from TRBV5-4 and TRBJ2-5; 9 bases fit TRBD2. CDR3 residues: CASSPGTSRETQYF. The CDR3 DNA reads as TGTGCCAGCAGCCCCGGGACTAGCAGGGAGACCCAGTACTTC.